The rows below give T cell receptor beta chains drawn from one sample of a study of blood T cell repertoires in COVID-19. Sequencing was performed with immunoSEQ multiplex PCR; in TCRdb, only in-frame clones are kept and a portion is missing. The sample comprises 250,000 or so clones, roughly 80% of which are singletons, and less than 5% rests with the top ten. The sequenced sample was peripheral blood. These receptors were obtained from a man in his fifties or sixties with acute or convalescent COVID-19. The CDR3 runs from the conserved cysteine through the conserved F or W. Fields, in order: clone size, D gene, J gene, V gene, CDR3 protein, CDR3 DNA. D genes are given only for firm matches. Some rows have no size entry. The others give once, few or many, or a class for an expanded clone.

size: NA; D: NA; J: TRBJ2-5; V: TRBV3-1/TRBV3-2; CDR3: CASSPRLARPQETQYF; DNA: TGTGCCAGCAGCCCCCGTCTGGCGCGGCCTCAAGAGACCCAGTACTTC
size: NA; D: NA; J: TRBJ2-1; V: TRBV20-1; CDR3: CSARYFNEQFF; DNA: TGCAGTGCCCGGTACTTCAATGAGCAGTTCTTC
size: NA; D: NA; J: TRBJ2-2; V: TRBV5-1; CDR3: CASWNSGDGGELFF; DNA: TGCGCCAGCTGGAACTCAGGGGATGGAGGGGAGCTGTTTTTT
size: NA; D: TRBD2; J: TRBJ2-1; V: TRBV18; CDR3: CASSPPSGRGDEQFF; DNA: TGTGCCAGCTCACCACCGTCCGGGAGGGGTGATGAGCAGTTCTTC
size: NA; D: TRBD2; J: TRBJ2-3; V: TRBV7-9; CDR3: CASGRGGARGADTQYF; DNA: TGTGCCAGCGGCCGCGGGGGGGCAAGAGGGGCAGATACGCAGTATTTT
size: once; D: NA; J: TRBJ2-2; V: TRBV11-2; CDR3: CASSSFSNTGELFF; DNA: TGTGCCAGCAGCTCGTTTTCGAACACCGGGGAGCTGTTTTTT
size: NA; D: NA; J: TRBJ2-1; V: TRBV3-1/TRBV3-2; CDR3: CASSQGGHSNEQFF; DNA: TGTGCCAGCAGCCAAGGAGGGCACTCCAATGAGCAGTTCTTC
size: NA; D: NA; J: TRBJ2-7; V: TRBV6-5; CDR3: CARPPAGSYEQYF; DNA: TGTGCCAGACCTCCGGCGGGATCCTACGAGCAGTACTTC
size: NA; D: TRBD1; J: TRBJ2-7; V: TRBV18; CDR3: CASAPPGQGKNEQYF; DNA: TGTGCCAGCGCACCTCCGGGACAGGGTAAAAACGAGCAGTACTTC
size: NA; D: TRBD1; J: TRBJ1-2; V: TRBV19; CDR3: CATSLGAGGDPNYGYTF; DNA: TGTGCCACCTCCCTAGGGGCAGGGGGCGACCCTAACTATGGCTACACCTTC
size: NA; D: NA; J: TRBJ1-1; V: TRBV19; CDR3: CASTKGIQGWNEAFF; DNA: TGTGCCAGTACTAAAGGGATACAGGGATGGAATGAAGCTTTCTTT
size: NA; D: TRBD1; J: TRBJ2-1; V: TRBV18; CDR3: CASLNLGTVYNEQFF; DNA: TGTGCCAGCCTGAATCTTGGGACAGTGTACAATGAGCAGTTCTTC
size: NA; D: NA; J: TRBJ2-5; V: TRBV2; CDR3: CASKSQVPETQYF; DNA: TGTGCCAGCAAGAGCCAGGTCCCAGAGACCCAGTACTTC
size: NA; D: NA; J: TRBJ2-2; V: TRBV7-7; CDR3: CASAAAGAGTGELFF; DNA: TGTGCTAGCGCCGCGGCAGGGGCCGGCACCGGGGAGCTGTTTTTT
size: NA; D: NA; J: TRBJ1-1; V: TRBV6-5; CDR3: CASIYPGSTEAFF; DNA: TGTGCCAGCATATACCCAGGATCCACTGAAGCTTTCTTT
size: few; D: TRBD1; J: TRBJ1-2; V: TRBV18; CDR3: CASSTGDYGYTF; DNA: TGTGCCAGCTCAACAGGGGATTATGGCTACACCTTC
size: NA; D: NA; J: TRBJ1-5; V: TRBV6-5; CDR3: CASRSSGWNNQPQHF; DNA: TGTGCCAGCAGATCCTCGGGGTGGAACAATCAGCCCCAGCATTTT
size: NA; D: NA; J: TRBJ2-7; V: TRBV12-3/TRBV12-4; CDR3: CASSSTRIYEQYF; DNA: TGTGCCAGCAGTTCCACTAGGATCTACGAGCAGTACTTC
size: NA; D: NA; J: TRBJ2-7; V: TRBV3-1/TRBV3-2; CDR3: CASSQDRRGEQYF; DNA: TGTGCCAGCAGCCAAGATCGGCGGGGCGAGCAGTACTTC
size: NA; D: NA; J: TRBJ2-3; V: TRBV4-2; CDR3: CASSQEDTQYF; DNA: TGTGCCAGCAGCCAGGAGGATACGCAGTATTTT
size: NA; D: NA; J: TRBJ1-5; V: TRBV10-3; CDR3: CAISESVGPQHF; DNA: TGTGCCATCAGTGAATCGGTCGGGCCCCAGCATTTT
size: NA; D: NA; J: TRBJ2-1; V: TRBV18; CDR3: CASSPAGNNEQFF; DNA: TGTGCCAGCTCACCTGCAGGCAACAATGAGCAGTTCTTC
size: NA; D: TRBD1; J: TRBJ1-2; V: TRBV30; CDR3: CAWSPLGTGEGYTF; DNA: TGTGCCTGGAGTCCACTTGGGACAGGGGAAGGCTACACCTTC
size: NA; D: NA; J: TRBJ2-1; V: TRBV5-1; CDR3: CASSLAQGRGNEQFF; DNA: TGCGCCAGCAGCTTGGCACAGGGAAGGGGCAATGAGCAGTTCTTC
size: NA; D: TRBD2; J: TRBJ2-5; V: TRBV14; CDR3: CASSRRTAAGGRQETQYF; DNA: TGTGCCAGCAGCCGCAGGACGGCAGCGGGGGGACGCCAAGAGACCCAGTACTTC
size: NA; D: TRBD2; J: TRBJ2-3; V: TRBV5-1; CDR3: CASSLVASGRMSDTQYF; DNA: TGCGCCAGCAGCTTGGTTGCTAGCGGGAGGATGTCAGATACGCAGTATTTT
size: NA; D: NA; J: TRBJ1-3; V: TRBV11-2; CDR3: CASSLYSTGSSGNTIYF; DNA: TGTGCCAGCAGCTTGTATTCTACAGGTTCTTCCGGAAACACCATATATTTT
size: NA; D: NA; J: TRBJ2-5; V: TRBV7-2; CDR3: CASSPAGWETQYF; DNA: TGTGCCAGCAGCCCCGCAGGCTGGGAGACCCAGTACTTC
size: NA; D: NA; J: TRBJ1-6; V: TRBV7-9; CDR3: CASSLSSGIYSPLHF; DNA: TGTGCCAGCAGCTTAAGCTCAGGAATATATTCACCCCTCCACTTT